These T cell receptor beta chains were read from a single sample in a study of patients with pleural tuberculosis. One entry per CDR3 protein results from TCRdb running MiXCR on the reads. The table has almost 30,000 distinct CDR3 sequences, roughly 18% seen once. The sample consisted of peripheral blood. Receptors originate from a human donor with pleural tuberculosis. CDR3s leave out the opening cysteine and the closing phenylalanine or tryptophan.

v_call | cdr3_length | cdr3_aa
TRBV18 | 11 | ASSPQKNTEAF
TRBV20-1 | 13 | SASRTAYSNQPQH
TRBV7-2 | 14 | ASSLAVRRGGGEQL
TRBV2 | 13 | AGSQGRESRSPLH
TRBV4-1 | 13 | ASSQSGTGREKLF
TRBV4-1 | 14 | ASSQEFRDQPYEQY
TRBV19 | 11 | ASSIRDRDEQY
TRBV19 | 14 | ASSAKTSGRFNEQF
TRBV6-9 | 11 | ASSYGTARQAF
TRBV7-9 | 13 | ASTSPSRGTDTQY
TRBV5-1 | 13 | ASHEGPTATDTQY
TRBV29-1 | 10 | SVVENIEEQY
TRBV29-1 | 12 | SVDPGVLNTEAF
TRBV20-1 | 12 | SATPGVGDTEAF
TRBV5-6 | 13 | ASSQPGLVQETQY
TRBV4-3 | 12 | ASSPTGASEKLF
TRBV12-5 | 11 | ASGLYTHNEQF
TRBV29-1 | 10 | SVEFRDNEQF
TRBV12-3/TRBV12-4 | 15 | ASSFSGQFYSNQPQH
TRBV20-1 | 12 | SAHSEGATDTQY
TRBV18 | 16 | ASSLKGLTGEVWNEQF
TRBV18 | 14 | ASSPRDGAHSWTQY
TRBV9 | 14 | ASSVEPAGGGETQY
TRBV29-1 | 13 | SVKQASTFTDTQY
TRBV4-1 | 12 | ASSPRDSSYEQY
TRBV6-2/TRBV6-3 | 11 | ASSYRAAREAF
TRBV5-1 | 13 | ATSGSGGAYNEQF
TRBV2 | 11 | ASSENRETEAF
TRBV6-1 | 15 | ASSVNRGRSIYTEAF
TRBV4-1 | 13 | ASSQEPGAGEKLF
TRBV20-1 | 14 | SARAASVIYNSPLH
TRBV7-9 | 12 | ASSLTGSNQPQH
TRBV6-1 | 15 | ASSEIARGGEADTQY
TRBV10-2 | 11 | ASSENPYQPQH
TRBV2 | 13 | ASSEQGLGNSPLH
TRBV10-3 | 15 | AISPGLAGSGANVLT
TRBV20-1 | 11 | SAKKLAGETQY
TRBV7-2 | 10 | ASSLNGQPQH
TRBV20-1 | 12 | SAGETGLNTEAF
TRBV20-1 | 11 | SARSLEGYEQY
TRBV6-1 | 12 | ASSDLSGSAEQY
TRBV20-1 | 12 | SATGGIGDNEQF